The 30 T cell receptor beta chains in this list originate from one sample, sequenced in a study of T cells in Graves' hyperthyroidism and ophthalmopathy. It was RNA transcripts that yielded the amplified TCR beta CDR3 regions. With the HTBI primer set, the TCR CDR3 went through a first round of RT-PCR. TCRdb analysed the multiplex PCR reads with MiXCR anew, one entry per CDR3 protein. The sample contains just under 750,000 distinct CDR3 sequences, just over 35% of which appear only once. The specimen was blood. The receptors here all came from a woman aged 40 to 49 with Graves' hyperthyroidism.

V usage is TRBV7-2 and J usage is TRBJ2-1; D is unresolved. The length of the CDR3 is 14 residues. The V end lost 4 bases, the J end lost 6 bases, and 13 bases lay between the germline ends. Germline V CDR1 and CDR2: SGHTA, FQGNSA. DNA of the CDR3: TGTGCCAGCAGCTCGGATTCGCCCCCCAATGAGCAGTTCTTC. This translates into CASSSDSPPNEQFF.

This clonotype was found many times. The chain carries TRBV24-1 and TRBJ1-5; D call uncertain. This CDR3 has 19 amino acids. CDR1 and CDR2 (germline): KGHDR, SFDVKD. Trimming took 0 bases from V and 5 from J, leaving 22 bases between them. The CDR3 is CATSDLHSLALSSHQPQHF. Written as DNA, the CDR3 is TGTGCCACCAGTGATTTGCACTCTCTGGCGCTCTCATCCCATCAGCCCCAGCATTTT.

The gene calls are TRBV12-3 or TRBV12-4 and TRBJ1-5, with 7 positions matching TRBD1. With V trimmed by 6 bases and J by 1 base, 6 bases remained unmatched. There are 15 residues in the CDR3. The CDR3: CASREGQASNQPQHF. The CDR3 DNA reads as TGTGCCAGCAGAGAAGGACAGGCCAGCAATCAGCCCCAGCATTTT.

As for this clonotype: A much larger clonotype is one base distant, so this may be a read error. This rearrangement joins TRBV7-2 to TRBJ1-4; possibly TRBD1 for D (5 bases). The ends were cut back, 1 base at V and 5 bases at J, with 8 bases in the middle. Germline CDR1 is SGHTA and CDR2 is FQGNSA. CDR3 size: 14 residues. The CDR3 loop is CASSLGGPNEKLFF. The CDR3 nucleotides read TGTGCCAGCAGCTTAGGGGGCCCGAATGAAAAACTGTTTTTT.

This clonotype was counted at least ten times. This chain joins TRBV7-2 and TRBJ2-5, with 8 bases that match TRBD2. CDR3 length equals 17 residues. Germline-derived CDR1 and CDR2 are SGHTA and FQGNSA. V trimming: 1 base; J trimming: 7 bases; junction bases outside the gene matches: 14. CDR3 residues: CASSLGPAGGGIGTQYF. CDR3 coding DNA: TGTGCCAGCAGCTTAGGCCCGGCGGGAGGAGGTATAGGGACCCAGTACTTC.

Details on this clonotype: This clone may be a read error of a much larger clone one base away. In nucleotides, the CDR3 is TGCAGTGCATCGGGATTGGGCGAAAAACTGCTTTTT. Protein sequence: CSASGLGEKLLF. V is TRBV20-1 and J is TRBJ1-4; no reliable D call. The CDR3 consists of 12 residues. Germline V lookup: CDR1 DFQATT, CDR2 SNEGSKA (reference sequence).

This clonotype has ten or more counts. The chain joins TRBV2 to TRBJ2-6; TRBD1 might be the D (5 bases). Germline-derived CDR1 and CDR2 are SNHLY and FYNNEI. The V and J ends lost 6 bases and 14 bases respectively, with 20 bases between them. There are 14 residues in the CDR3. This chain's CDR3 is CASRELDLTELLTF. Here the CDR3 DNA reads TGTGCCAGCAGAGAACTCGACTTGACAGAGCTCCTGACTTTC.

This clonotype was seen repeatedly, ten times or more. The chain couples TRBV4-1 to TRBJ1-1, with no clear D. The CDR3 loop spans 14 amino acids. The germline V gene encodes CDR1 MGHRA and CDR2 YSYEKL. Trimming removed 3 bases from V and 5 bases from J, with 13 bases in between. The CDR3 nucleotides read TGCGCCAGCAGCCACAGCCCCATGGGGACTGAAGCTTTCTTT. Protein sequence: CASSHSPMGTEAFF.

The chain has TRBV4-3 and TRBJ1-5; D is unresolved. V was pared by 0 bases and J by 1 base, with 10 bases between. This CDR3 contains 16 residues. CDR1 LGHNA and CDR2 YSLEER come from the germline V gene. The CDR3: CASSQDRGGSNQPQHF. The DNA for the CDR3 is TGCGCCAGCAGCCAAGATCGTGGAGGGAGCAATCAGCCCCAGCATTTT.

This clonotype came up many times. This chain uses TRBV10-3 with TRBJ1-1; TRBD1 might be the D (6 bases). V lost 11 bases, J lost 0 bases, and 10 bases lay in between. The germline CDR1 and CDR2 sequences are ENHRY and SYGVKD. CDR3 length equals 12 residues. The DNA of the CDR3 is TGTGCCGCAGGGGAGATGAACACTGAAGCTTTCTTT. This sequence encodes CAAGEMNTEAFF.

This clonotype was picked up many times. The V call is TRBV19, the J call TRBJ1-3; a possible D gene is TRBD1 (6 bases). Germline V lookup: CDR1 LNHDA, CDR2 SQIVND (reference sequence). The CDR3 spans 15 residues. V shed 5 bases and J shed 2 bases, with 13 bases lying between them. CDR3 sequence reads: CASSSEGGAGNTIYF. The CDR3 DNA follows: TGTGCCAGTAGTTCCGAGGGGGGTGCTGGAAACACCATATATTTT.

V gene TRBV29-1 combines with J gene TRBJ2-5, with 7 nucleotides matching TRBD2. The V gene end was trimmed by 7 bases and the J gene end by 7 bases; junction bases not matched to a gene: 9. In germline, CDR1 is SQVTM, CDR2 ANQGSEA. The CDR3 sequence is 12 residues long. The CDR3 loop is CSAKRDEGTQYF. In DNA form, the CDR3 reads TGCAGCGCCAAGCGGGACGAAGGGACCCAGTACTTC.

This sequence joins TRBV5-4 and TRBJ1-6; the D is unclear. Deletions cut 7 bases from V and 7 bases from J, with 15 bases between. CDR1 is SGHNT, CDR2 YYREEE, per germline (reference sequence). This CDR3 has 14 amino acids. CDR3 nucleotide sequence: TGTGCCAGCTCGTATATACGGGAGAATTCACCCCTCCACTTT. As protein: CASSYIRENSPLHF.

Ten or more counts support this clonotype. The chain combines TRBV6-6 with TRBJ1-2; D remains ambiguous. The germline V gene has CDR1 MNHNY and CDR2 SVGAGI (reference sequence). CDR3 length: 15 residues. Trimming removed 6 bases from V and 4 bases from J, with 18 bases in between. The CDR3 sequence: CASRQSKRGIYGYTF. The CDR3 nucleotides are TGTGCCAGCAGACAGAGCAAGCGGGGAATCTATGGCTACACCTTC.

The gene calls are TRBV15 and TRBJ1-1; 7 bases line up with TRBD1. CDR1 and CDR2 (germline): LNHNV, YYDKDF (reference sequence). V lost 1 base, J lost 5 bases, and 4 bases stayed unmatched. The CDR3 has 14 residues. CDR3 in amino acids: CATSRGQGGTEAFF. The CDR3 nucleotides are TGTGCCACCAGCAGAGGACAGGGCGGGACTGAAGCTTTCTTT.

This clonotype was counted between two and nine times. One junction end does not reproduce the germline sequence, and a read error may be involved. This chain links TRBV7-7 with TRBJ1-1, with TRBD1 as a possible D gene (5 bases). Germline-derived CDR1 and CDR2 are SSHAT and FNYEAQ (reference sequence). The CDR3 runs to 13 residues. CDR3 DNA sequence: TGTGCTAGCAGCCCGGACAAGAACACTGAAGCTTTCTTT. Translation gives CASSPDKNTEAFF.

The sample holds many counts of this clonotype. This chain links TRBV2 with TRBJ1-1, with D tentatively TRBD1 (5 bases). Trimming took off 1 base at V and 7 bases at J, with 7 bases between the two ends. The CDR3 loop spans 12 amino acids. Germline CDR1 is SNHLY and CDR2 is FYNNEI. CDR3 region: CASSEETVEAFF. The CDR3 bases are TGTGCCAGCAGTGAAGAGACAGTTGAAGCTTTCTTT. Looking up the rest from reference TRBV2 and TRBJ1-1 gives the full variable domain: EPEVTQTPSHQVTQMGQEVILRCVPISNHLYFYWYRQILGQKVEFLVSFYNNEISEKSEIFDDQFSVERPDGSNFTLKIRSTKLEDSAMYFCASSEETVEAFFGQGTRLTVV.

The chain couples TRBV6-6 to TRBJ1-4, with D possibly matching TRBD1 (6 bases). V lost 8 bases to trimming and J lost 8 bases, with 18 bases between them. Per the germline V gene, CDR1 is MNHNY and CDR2 is SVGAGI (reference sequence). The CDR3 contains 14 residues. The CDR3 DNA is TGTGCCAGCGCCGCGGGGGCTTGGCAGGAAAAACTGTTTTTT. Its translation is CASAAGAWQEKLFF.

Points on this clonotype: This may come from a read error, since a much larger clone is one base off. The conserved phenylalanine or tryptophan normally closing the CDR3 is absent here, so this likely arose from a read error. Here the CDR3 reads CASSRGSEETQYL. The DNA for the CDR3 is TGTGCCAGCAGCCGGGGTTCGGAAGAGACCCAGTACCTC. The J gene is TRBJ2-5, the V gene TRBV7-2; D may be TRBD2 (5 bases). The CDR3 sequence is 13 residues long. The germline gives CDR1 SGHTA, CDR2 FQGNSA. V was trimmed by 5 bases and J by 3 bases, leaving 10 bases between them.

This clonotype was detected many times. The rearrangement links TRBV7-2 to TRBJ1-3; D remains ambiguous. V shed 2 bases and J shed 3 bases, with 11 bases lying between them. Germline lookup yields CDR1 SGHTA and CDR2 FQGNSA. The CDR3 covers 15 residues. CDR3 in amino acids: CASSLRRQVGNTIYF. DNA for the CDR3: TGTGCCAGCAGCTTAAGGCGGCAGGTTGGAAACACCATATATTTT.

The chain couples TRBV20-1 to TRBJ1-2, with D uncertain. The CDR3 runs 14 residues. CDR1 DFQATT and CDR2 SNEGSKA come from the germline V gene (reference sequence). Trimming cost V 3 bases and J 6 bases, with 17 bases left between them. CDR3 amino acids: CSARLQYSRDGYTF. As DNA, the CDR3 is TGCAGTGCTAGGCTTCAGTACTCTCGTGATGGCTACACCTTC.

This clonotype was seen many times. The rearrangement joins TRBV12-3 or TRBV12-4 to TRBJ1-1; 7 bases align to TRBD1. The CDR3 is 15 residues long. Trimming at V came to 5 bases and at J to 1 base, leaving 7 bases not matched to a gene. Here the CDR3 reads CASSHRQGPNTEAFF. The CDR3 DNA is TGTGCCAGCAGTCATCGACAGGGACCGAACACTGAAGCTTTCTTT.

This clonotype was observed once. The chain joins TRBV27 to TRBJ2-7, with TRBD1 matching 7 bases. Losses at the gene ends were 6 bases for V and 2 bases for J; bases not matched to a gene: 10. Looked up from germline, CDR1 is MNHEY and CDR2 is SMNVEV (reference sequence). The CDR3 extends over 15 amino acids. In nucleotides, the CDR3 is TGTGCCAGCAGCCTGACATCGGGACAGCCCTACGAGCAGTACTTC. Amino acids: CASSLTSGQPYEQYF.

In DNA, the CDR3 is TGTGCCATCAGTGAGGCAGAGCAGTACTTC. Its protein product is CAISEAEQYF. The chain is built from TRBV10-3 and TRBJ2-7; D is uncertain. The CDR3 runs 10 residues. Per germline, CDR1 ENHRY and CDR2 SYGVKD. The V gene lost 2 bases and the J gene lost 7 bases, with 3 bases spanning the gap.

This clonotype was counted only a few times. This chain links TRBV11-2 with TRBJ1-1; 7 positions match TRBD1. V lost 5 bases, J lost 1 base, and 13 bases stayed unmatched. The CDR3 runs to 17 residues. Per the germline V gene, CDR1 is SGHAT and CDR2 is FQNNGV. The CDR3 DNA reads TGTGCCAGCAGCGCATTATTTCGGACAGGCAAGAACACTGAAGCTTTCTTT. Translating gives CASSALFRTGKNTEAFF.

Note on this clonotype: Given a much more abundant clone one base away, this may be a read error. The chain carries TRBV13 and TRBJ2-5; D gene unclear. CDR3 length: 14 amino acids. The V gene's germline CDR1 is PRHDT and CDR2 FYEKMQ (reference sequence). The CDR3 loop reads CASSLGDVQETQCF. CDR3 nucleotides: TGTGCCAGCAGCTTAGGGGACGTACAAGAGACCCAGTGCTTC.

This clonotype was counted a single time. A junction boundary mismatches the germline segment, possibly from a read error. The chain couples TRBV7-3 to TRBJ1-2; D is perhaps TRBD1 (6 bases). CDR1 and CDR2 from the germline V gene are SGHTA and FQGTGA. The CDR3 sequence is 17 residues long. As DNA, the CDR3 is TGCGCCAGCAGCCAAGCGGCCTGGGGGGGGCTTAACTATGGCTACACCTTC. Protein product: CASSQAAWGGLNYGYTF. The whole variable domain, filled in from reference TRBV7-3 and TRBJ1-2, reads GAGVSQTPSNKVTEKGKYVELRCDPISGHTALYWYRQSLGQGPEFLIYFQGTGAADDSGLPNDRFFAVRPEGSVSTLKIQRTERGDSAVYLCASSQAAWGGLNYGYTFGSGTRLTVV.

This clonotype was counted many times. This rearrangement joins TRBV2 to TRBJ1-2, with no clear D. CDR3 length: 12 residues. The V gene's germline CDR1 is SNHLY and CDR2 FYNNEI. The V gene lost 3 bases and the J gene lost 4 bases, with 6 bases spanning the gap. The CDR3 bases are TGTGCCAGCAGTGACGATGTCTATGGCTACACCTTC. This gives the protein CASSDDVYGYTF.

This clonotype is a singleton in its sample. The CDR3 sequence is CASRRPGAYEQYF. CDR3 DNA sequence: TGTGCCAGCAGACGACCGGGGGCCTACGAGCAGTACTTC. The chain employs TRBV7-2 and TRBJ2-7, with D perhaps matching TRBD2 (6 bases). Germline loops: CDR1 SGHTA, CDR2 FQGNSA. Deletions cut 6 bases from V and 2 bases from J, with 11 bases between. CDR3 size: 13 residues.

This clonotype has a handful of counts. The chain joins TRBV2 to TRBJ1-2; no definite D call. Germline CDR1 is SNHLY and CDR2 is FYNNEI. The ends were cut back, 10 bases at V and 4 bases at J, with 13 bases in the middle. The CDR3 is 12 amino acids. The CDR3 nucleotides read TGTGCCAACTCGGCAGAGACCTATGGCTACACCTTC. Its protein product is CANSAETYGYTF.